This T cell receptor beta chain derives from a study of T cell responses to AZD1222 COVID-19 vaccine. Study information: Second doses at about 4 or about 12 weeks were pooled.

With 4 bases clipped from V and 7 bases from J, the junction kept 11 bases outside the gene matches. Germline V lookup: CDR1 SGHKS, CDR2 YYEKEE (reference sequence). The length of the CDR3 is 15 residues. The repertoire was sequenced with immunoSEQ multiplex PCR; TCRdb's copy has only in-frame clones and lacks some. Of about 170,000 clones in the sample, about nine tenths were seen once. Concerning this clone itself: Antigen specificity is unknown.

Study-level findings and limits: CD4 TCRs associated with vaccination spanned spike, dominating at 160-218 and 743-854.

Sequenced material: peripheral blood, taken on day 0 of AZD1222 vaccination. The chain uses TRBV5-5 and TRBJ1-2; 9 bases align to TRBD1. This TCR was recovered from an adult in good health. The CDR3 DNA reads TGTGCCAGCAGCGTAAGGGACAGGGAAAGAGGTGGCTACACCTTC. Encoded protein: CASSVRDRERGGYTF.